The 31 T cell receptor beta chains given below trace back to one sample, sequenced in a study of Graves' ophthalmopathy and Graves' hyperthyroidism. TCR beta CDR3 regions were amplified from RNA transcripts. First-round RT-PCR used HTBI primers; second-round multiplex PCR followed. Each CDR3 protein gets one entry after TCRdb re-called the multiplex PCR reads with MiXCR. The sample yields about 240,000 distinct CDR3 sequences, 40% to 50% seen once. The specimen was peripheral blood. Receptors were obtained from an adult man with Graves' ophthalmopathy.

V is TRBV10-3 and J is TRBJ2-7, with TRBD1 matching 9 bases. The germline V gene has CDR1 ENHRY and CDR2 SYGVKD. The CDR3 runs to 15 residues. V trimming: 6 bases; J trimming: 4 bases; junction bases outside the gene matches: 10. This CDR3 reads CAIREDRGNLYEQYF. CDR3 bases: TGTGCCATCAGGGAGGACAGGGGTAACTTGTACGAGCAGTACTTC.

This clonotype came up a few times. The V gene is TRBV10-3, the J gene TRBJ2-7; 8 bases line up with TRBD2. This CDR3 contains 14 residues. V shed 6 bases, J shed 6 bases, and the junction held 10 bases outside the gene matches. Germline CDR1 ENHRY, CDR2 SYGVKD. CDR3 in DNA: TGTGCCATCAGAACGGGAGGGGAGGTGGGCGAGCAGTACTTC. Its translation: CAIRTGGEVGEQYF.

The chain couples TRBV14 to TRBJ2-5; the D is unclear. The germline V gene has CDR1 SGHDN and CDR2 FVKESK. CDR3 length equals 15 residues. V was trimmed by 1 base and J by 5 bases, leaving 14 bases between them. The CDR3 protein is CASSQGPGMKETQYF. The CDR3 region has the DNA TGTGCCAGCAGCCAAGGTCCGGGTATGAAGGAGACCCAGTACTTC.

This chain uses TRBV2 with TRBJ2-2; D possibly corresponds to TRBD2 (6 bases). The germline CDR1 and CDR2 sequences are SNHLY and FYNNEI. The CDR3 consists of 15 residues. V was clipped by 4 bases and J by 7 bases, with 16 bases between them. CDR3 loop: CASSGRLVSVGELFF. The DNA of the CDR3 is TGTGCCAGCAGTGGCCGACTAGTATCTGTCGGGGAGCTGTTTTTT.

This clonotype showed up many times. The junction departs from germline at one end; a sequencing error may be responsible. This chain joins TRBV5-1 and TRBJ2-7; D remains unclear. The CDR3 runs to 11 residues. CDR1 and CDR2 (germline): SGHRS, YFSETQ. CDR3 bases: TGTGCCAGCAGCTTAGGGTACGAGCAGTACTTC. Its protein product is CASSLGYEQYF.

J is TRBJ1-2 and V is TRBV12-3 or TRBV12-4; D uncertain. The CDR3 runs 14 residues. Trimming removed 5 bases from V and 8 bases from J, with 18 bases in between. The CDR3 loop is CASSVTEIPSGYTF. CDR3 coding DNA: TGTGCCAGCAGTGTCACAGAGATACCGTCGGGCTACACCTTC.

The rearrangement joins TRBV29-1 to TRBJ1-5, with D possibly TRBD1 on 5 matching bases. Trimming took off 5 bases at V and 3 bases at J, with 17 bases between the two ends. This CDR3 has 15 amino acids. Germline V gene lookup returns CDR1 SQVTM and CDR2 ANQGSEA. CDR3 DNA: TGCAGCGTTAAAACCCCGGGACCGCACAATCAGCCCCAGCATTTT. Residues: CSVKTPGPHNQPQHF.

This clonotype was observed a handful of times. The rearrangement joins TRBV5-4 to TRBJ2-7; D is perhaps TRBD1 (5 bases). The CDR3 length is 14 residues. The V gene's germline CDR1 is SGHNT and CDR2 YYREEE (reference sequence). The V end was cut by 0 bases, the J end by 2 bases, with 9 bases between. CDR3 nucleotides: TGTGCCAGCAGCTTGGACAGGAACCCCTACGAGCAGTACTTC. Translation: CASSLDRNPYEQYF.

This sequence joins TRBV10-2 and TRBJ2-2; D not resolved. CDR1 is WSHSY, CDR2 SAAADI, per germline. With 6 bases removed from V and 1 base from J, the gap between germline ends came to 12 bases. The CDR3 loop spans 15 amino acids. CDR3 DNA: TGCGCCAGCAGCGGGTTGGGCAGGAACACCGGGGAGCTGTTTTTT. This encodes CASSGLGRNTGELFF.

There are a few counts of this clonotype. The chain is built from TRBV28 and TRBJ1-2; possibly TRBD1 for D (5 bases). Trimming stripped 5 bases from V and 8 bases from J, with 12 bases between. This CDR3 spans 12 amino acids. The germline gives CDR1 MDHEN, CDR2 SYDVKM. The CDR3 sequence is CASSTDKGGYTF. The CDR3, as DNA: TGTGCCAGCAGTACGGACAAGGGAGGCTACACCTTC.

This clonotype was picked up a small number of times. V usage is TRBV2 and J usage is TRBJ1-2, with D unclear. The CDR3 totals 14 residues. V shed 4 bases and J shed 7 bases, with 16 bases lying between them. The germline V gene encodes CDR1 SNHLY and CDR2 FYNNEI. CDR3 in amino acids: CASSVSQVGIGYTF. CDR3 nucleotides: TGTGCCAGCAGTGTTAGTCAGGTCGGGATTGGCTACACCTTC.

This chain links TRBV5-7 with TRBJ1-4, with D possibly TRBD1 on 6 matching bases. TRBV5-7 is filed as an ORF, its function uncertain. The CDR3 covers 18 residues. Trimming took off 4 bases at V and 7 bases at J, with 26 bases between the two ends. The CDR3 DNA sequence: TGTGCCAGCAGCCCCTGGCAACCGCAACAGGGCCGGGGTGAAAAACTGTTTTTT. Residues: CASSPWQPQQGRGEKLFF.

A word on this clonotype: One end of the junction does not line up with germline, which may come from a read error. The gene calls are TRBV7-2 and TRBJ1-2, with D unresolved. This CDR3 contains 15 residues. Germline V lookup: CDR1 SGHTA, CDR2 FQGNSA. CDR3 DNA: TGCGCCAGCAGCCTTACGACGGAGGTTAACTATGGCTACACCTTC. Protein sequence: CASSLTTEVNYGYTF.

The V gene is TRBV2, the J gene TRBJ1-1; D is unresolved. The CDR3 spans 14 residues. With 9 bases removed from V and 7 bases from J, the gap between germline ends came to 21 bases. The germline V gene has CDR1 SNHLY and CDR2 FYNNEI. CDR3 amino acids: CASSLLAGSNEAFF. Written as DNA, the CDR3 is TGTGCCAGTAGCTTACTGGCAGGTTCCAATGAAGCTTTCTTT.

The chain uses TRBV12-3 or TRBV12-4 and TRBJ1-1; no reliable D call. Trimming took off 6 bases at V and 4 bases at J, with 12 bases between the two ends. The CDR3 sequence is 13 residues long. The CDR3 DNA follows: TGTGCCAGCAGCTTATCGCGGTCCACTGAAGCTTTCTTT. As protein: CASSLSRSTEAFF.

This clonotype was counted a few times. The chain combines TRBV6-5 with TRBJ2-7, with 8 bases matching TRBD2. The CDR3 loop spans 17 amino acids. V lost 5 bases and J lost 2; bases outside the gene matches: 14. Germline CDR1 and CDR2: MNHEY and SVGAGI. The CDR3 DNA follows: TGTGCCAGCAGTCAGTACGGAGCGGGGGAAGAGGCCTACGAGCAGTACTTC. Its protein product is CASSQYGAGEEAYEQYF.

This chain joins TRBV24-1 and TRBJ2-7, with D possibly being TRBD1 (5 bases). CDR3 length: 17 residues. Trimming shortened V by 4 bases and J by 6 bases, and 24 bases separated the two germline ends. Looked up from germline, CDR1 is KGHDR and CDR2 is SFDVKD. CDR3 DNA sequence: TGTGCCACCAGTGACCAACCCCCCACAGGTTCTCGGTTCGAGCAGTACTTC. Its protein is CATSDQPPTGSRFEQYF.

The chain is built from TRBV7-9 and TRBJ2-7, with TRBD1 as a possible D gene (6 bases). The CDR3 is 14 residues long. CDR1 is SEHNR and CDR2 is FQNEAQ in the germline V gene (reference sequence). Trimming cost V 1 base and J 2 bases, with 9 bases left between them. CDR3 protein: CASSLGDKAYEQYF. The CDR3 DNA reads as TGTGCCAGCAGCTTAGGGGACAAGGCCTACGAGCAGTACTTC.

This chain uses TRBV24-1 with TRBJ2-2, with 7 nucleotides matching TRBD1. Trimming removed 3 bases from V and 3 bases from J; junction bases left unmatched: 3. Germline CDR1 is KGHDR and CDR2 is SFDVKD. This CDR3 region has 15 residues. The CDR3 bases are TGTGCCACCAGTGATCCCGGGACAGACACCGGGGAGCTGTTTTTT. This gives the protein CATSDPGTDTGELFF.

The genes are TRBV11-2 and TRBJ2-6; 7 bases align to TRBD1. Unmatched junction bases numbered 2, after V lost 5 bases and J lost 4 bases. This CDR3 spans 14 amino acids. Germline V gene lookup returns CDR1 SGHAT and CDR2 FQNNGV. The CDR3 DNA follows: TGTGCCAGCAGCAGGGGGCAAGGGGCCAACGTCCTGACTTTC. The encoded protein is CASSRGQGANVLTF.

Points on this clonotype: At one of its ends the junction is not consistent with the germline gene, which may arise from a read error. V usage is TRBV2 and J usage is TRBJ2-7, with TRBD2 identical over 7 bases. This CDR3 contains 16 residues. Germline loops: CDR1 SNHLY, CDR2 FYNNEI. The DNA of the CDR3 is TGCGCCAGCAGCCAACCCCCTAGCGGCAGCTCCTACGAGCAGTACTTC. Translating it yields CASSQPPSGSSYEQYF. Variable domain in full (rest from reference TRBV2 and TRBJ2-7): EPEVTQTPSHQVTQMGQEVILRCVPISNHLYFYWYRQILGQKVEFLVSFYNNEISEKSEIFDDQFSVERPDGSNFTLKIRSTKLEDSAMYFCASSQPPSGSSYEQYFGPGTRLTVT.

The rearrangement joins TRBV12-5 to TRBJ1-1, with 7 positions matching TRBD1. From germline, CDR1 is LGHNT and CDR2 FRNRAP. This CDR3 region has 13 residues. The junction had 6 bases not matched to a gene; V was cut back by 8 bases and J by 3 bases. Here the CDR3 DNA reads TGTGCTAGTAAGACAGGGTGGGACACTGAAGCTTTCTTT. As protein: CASKTGWDTEAFF.

This sequence joins TRBV7-2 and TRBJ2-5; 9 bases line up with TRBD2. The V segment lost 3 bases and the J segment 5 bases; nucleotides outside the gene matches: 1. This CDR3 spans 13 amino acids. Germline lookup yields CDR1 SGHTA and CDR2 FQGNSA. The CDR3 reads CASSFAGGETQYF. The CDR3 DNA is TGTGCCAGCAGCTTTGCGGGAGGGGAGACCCAGTACTTC.

The rearrangement uses TRBV11-2 and TRBJ1-2; TRBD1 might be the D (6 bases). Trimming left V 5 bases short and J 8 bases short, with 15 bases between. Germline-derived CDR1 and CDR2 are SGHAT and FQNNGV. This CDR3 spans 13 amino acids. The DNA for the CDR3 is TGTGCCAGCAGCACTGGGGGCGGTACCGGCTACACCTTC. Translating it yields CASSTGGGTGYTF.

This clonotype was picked up a small number of times. This chain connects TRBV12-3 or TRBV12-4 to TRBJ2-5, with D hard to call. V lost 6 bases to trimming and J lost 2 bases, with 13 bases between them. CDR3 length equals 14 residues. The CDR3 spells CASRPPGEQETQYF. CDR3 nucleotide sequence: TGTGCCAGCAGACCCCCTGGCGAACAAGAGACCCAGTACTTC.

The chain is built from TRBV29-1 and TRBJ2-5, with 7 bases lining up with TRBD2. CDR1 is SQVTM, CDR2 ANQGSEA, per germline. J was trimmed by 5 bases and V by 2 bases; bases with no gene match: 5. The CDR3 is 13 amino acids. CDR3 region: CSVEKASGETQYF. CDR3 sequence (DNA): TGCAGCGTTGAAAAGGCTAGCGGCGAGACCCAGTACTTC.

This clonotype was seen ten or more times. The chain carries TRBV15 and TRBJ1-6; 9 bases agree with TRBD1. Germline assignment: CDR1 LNHNV and CDR2 YYDKDF (reference sequence). V was pared by 1 base and J by 10 bases, with 5 bases of the junction left unmatched. The CDR3 has 15 amino acids. The DNA of the CDR3 is TGTGCCACCAGCAGAGCGGACAGGGGTTACTCACCCCTCCACTTT. This codes for CATSRADRGYSPLHF.

V is TRBV4-2 and J is TRBJ1-2, with D unclear. The CDR3 has 13 residues. CDR1 and CDR2 from the germline V gene are LGHNA and YNFKEQ. Trimming removed 3 bases at V and 0 bases at J, with 5 bases between. The CDR3 DNA reads TGTGCCAGCAGCCAGCAAACTAACTATGGCTACACCTTC. Translation: CASSQQTNYGYTF.

This sequence joins TRBV20-1 and TRBJ1-4; perhaps TRBD1 as D (6 bases). Germline lookup yields CDR1 DFQATT and CDR2 SNEGSKA (reference sequence). V lost 6 bases to trimming and J lost 5 bases, with 16 bases between them. The CDR3 is 14 amino acids. CDR3 bases: TGCAGTGCAGTTAGGGGGACAAGAAATGAAAAACTGTTTTTT. Its protein is CSAVRGTRNEKLFF.

There are many counts of this clonotype. V gene TRBV24-1 combines with J gene TRBJ1-6; maybe TRBD1 (6 bases). The V gene's germline CDR1 is KGHDR and CDR2 SFDVKD. Between the trimmed V and J ends, which lost 4 bases and 6 bases, there was a span of 12 bases. CDR3 size: 15 residues. The CDR3 DNA follows: TGTGCCACCAGTGACCCCCGGACAGCTAATTCACCCCTCCACTTT. Protein product: CATSDPRTANSPLHF.

This clonotype was picked up a small number of times. V gene TRBV19 combines with J gene TRBJ2-7; weak D call: TRBD2 (6 bases). Trimming took off 6 bases at V and 6 bases at J, with 18 bases between the two ends. Germline lookup yields CDR1 LNHDA and CDR2 SQIVND (reference sequence). The CDR3 covers 14 residues. DNA of the CDR3: TGTGCCAGTAGCCCAGGACAATGGCGGGGCGAGCAGTACTTC. This gives the protein CASSPGQWRGEQYF.